One sample yielded the 20 T cell receptor beta chains listed below, sequenced in a study of cytomegalovirus exposure and HLA in healthy donors (dated by TCRdb to 2016 to 2017). To prepare the library, the immunoSEQ multiplex PCR assay was applied. For the multiplex PCR, a mixture combining 60 forward primers for TCR Vbeta segments and 13 reverse primers for TCR Jbeta segments was used. TCRdb mirrors the immuneACCESS table, restricted to in-frame sequences. Some clones are absent from its copies; in checked studies, under half trace to an unresolved V gene, and the reason for the others is unknown. The sample table contains about 220,000 clones; only one count was recorded for approximately 83% of them. Roughly 0.7% of the sample is in the top ten clones. Sequenced input: PBMCs. These receptors all come from a boy aged 2 to 10 in good health and CMV-seronegative.

This rearrangement joins TRBV7-2 to TRBJ2-5, with D maybe TRBD1 (7 bases). The CDR3 extends over 17 amino acids. Trimming shortened V by 1 base and J by 5 bases, and 20 bases separated the two germline ends. Germline lookup yields CDR1 SGHTA and CDR2 FQGNSA. The CDR3 protein is CASSLGVTGRFGETQYF. The DNA for the CDR3 is TGTGCCAGCAGCTTAGGGGTGACAGGGAGGTTTGGGGAGACCCAGTACTTC.

This clone occurred once. The J gene is TRBJ2-7, the V gene TRBV9, with 13 bases identical to TRBD2. The trim removed 3 bases at V and 0 bases at J, leaving 12 bases unmatched. The CDR3 spans 19 residues. Germline CDR1 SGDLS, CDR2 YYNGEE. This chain's CDR3 is CASSDRTSGGPVSSYEQYF. CDR3 coding DNA: TGTGCCAGCAGCGATCGGACTAGCGGGGGCCCTGTTAGCTCCTACGAGCAGTACTTC.

The J gene is TRBJ2-2, the V gene TRBV19; D remains ambiguous. Trimming cost V 7 bases and J 1 base, with 13 bases left between them. Germline assignment: CDR1 LNHDA and CDR2 SQIVND (reference sequence). The CDR3 is made up of 15 amino acids. This CDR3 is CASTPLQVNTGELFF. The CDR3 DNA reads TGTGCCAGTACCCCCTTGCAGGTGAACACCGGGGAGCTGTTTTTT.

Remarks on this clone: The junction and the germline gene differ at one end; a read error may be behind it. This chain uses TRBV7-9 with TRBJ1-2; a weak D match, TRBD1 (6 bases). The germline gives CDR1 SEHNR, CDR2 FQNEAQ (reference sequence). The CDR3 is 15 residues long. The CDR3, as DNA: TGTTCCAGCAGCTCTCAGGGGCCCGCTAACTATGGCTACACCTTC. It is translated as CSSSSQGPANYGYTF.

In nucleotides, the CDR3 is TGTGCAAGTCGCTCAGGGACAGGGTCATACCAAGAGACCCAGTACTTC. Its translation: CASRSGTGSYQETQYF. The chain carries TRBV12-2 and TRBJ2-5; the D segment call TRBD1 is taken from the table without a DNA check. TRBV12-2 is tagged as a pseudogene. CDR3 length: 16 residues.

About this clone itself: The identical CDR3 is also encoded by other nucleotide sequences in the sample. The chain couples TRBV29-1 to TRBJ2-7; D remains unclear. The CDR3 spans 12 residues. The V and J ends lost 2 bases and 2 bases respectively, with 7 bases between them. The germline V gene has CDR1 SQVTM and CDR2 ANQGSEA. CDR3 protein: CSVESLAYEQYF. The CDR3, as DNA: TGCAGCGTTGAAAGCTTAGCCTACGAGCAGTACTTC.

The chain is built from TRBV29-1 and TRBJ2-1, with 8 positions matching TRBD2. The CDR3 is made up of 12 amino acids. Germline CDR1 is SQVTM and CDR2 is ANQGSEA. The CDR3 loop reads CSKAGAGNEQFF. In DNA form, the CDR3 reads TGCAGTAAAGCGGGGGCAGGTAATGAGCAGTTCTTC.

This clone appeared a few times. This rearrangement joins TRBV4-1 to TRBJ1-1, with TRBD1 matching 9 bases. The CDR3 covers 14 residues. From germline, CDR1 is MGHRA and CDR2 YSYEKL. Germline trimming cut 5 bases from V and 5 bases from J; bases unmatched to any gene: 6. CDR3 in DNA: TGCGCCAGCAGCTTAAACAGGGGGCAGACTGAAGCTTTCTTT. Its protein is CASSLNRGQTEAFF.

The chain couples TRBV29-1 to TRBJ2-2; D perhaps matches TRBD1 (5 bases). Germline CDR1 and CDR2: SQVTM and ANQGSEA. CDR3 length equals 14 residues. V lost 5 bases to trimming and J lost 1 base, with 11 bases between them. CDR3 sequence: CSVIGDRNTGELFF. The CDR3 DNA follows: TGCAGCGTTATTGGAGACAGGAACACCGGGGAGCTGTTTTTT.

This chain joins TRBV4-1 and TRBJ2-1; D might be TRBD1 (6 bases). Trimming removed 3 bases at V and 0 bases at J, with 9 bases between. Germline V gene lookup returns CDR1 MGHRA and CDR2 YSYEKL. The CDR3 is 15 residues long. In DNA form, the CDR3 reads TGCGCCAGCAGCCACCGGGACACCTCCTACAATGAGCAGTTCTTC. Translating it yields CASSHRDTSYNEQFF.

The rearrangement joins TRBV29-1 to TRBJ2-3; 9 bases fit TRBD2. Germline V gene data show CDR1 as SQVTM and CDR2 as ANQGSEA. J was trimmed by 4 bases and V by 6 bases; bases with no gene match: 2. The CDR3 has 12 amino acids. In DNA form, the CDR3 reads TGCAGCGTGCGGGAGGGCCCAGATACGCAGTATTTT. This sequence encodes CSVREGPDTQYF.

This chain uses TRBV9 with TRBJ2-7; 8 bases match TRBD1. This CDR3 spans 14 amino acids. Trimming at V came to 3 bases and at J to 6 bases, leaving 8 bases not matched to a gene. The V gene's germline CDR1 is SGDLS and CDR2 YYNGEE. The CDR3 is CASSAYRGSGEQYF. As DNA, the CDR3 is TGTGCCAGCAGCGCTTACAGGGGGTCGGGCGAGCAGTACTTC.

The chain couples TRBV19 to TRBJ2-3, with 9 bases lining up with TRBD1. This CDR3 is built from 17 residues. The V gene end was trimmed by 0 bases and the J gene end by 4 bases; junction bases not matched to a gene: 8. CDR1 is LNHDA and CDR2 is SQIVND in the germline V gene (reference sequence). The CDR3 is CASSIDYWTGAADTQYF. In DNA form, the CDR3 reads TGTGCCAGTAGTATAGATTATTGGACAGGGGCCGCAGATACGCAGTATTTT.

The chain uses TRBV30 and TRBJ2-5; a possible D gene is TRBD2 (7 bases). Looked up from germline, CDR1 is GTSNPN and CDR2 is SVGIG (reference sequence). V dropped 0 bases and J dropped 4 bases, with 12 bases sitting between them. The CDR3 runs 14 residues. For the CDR3, the DNA is TGTGCCTGGAGTGTACCGGGGGGCAGAGAGACCCAGTACTTC. Its translation is CAWSVPGGRETQYF.

The rearrangement uses TRBV4-2 and TRBJ1-2; tentatively, D is TRBD1 (5 bases). Looked up from germline, CDR1 is LGHNA and CDR2 is YNFKEQ. Trimming removed 1 base at V and 4 bases at J, with 10 bases between. The CDR3 has 14 residues. DNA for the CDR3: TGTGCCAGCAGCCAAGTATTAGACAGCTATGGCTACACCTTC. Its protein product is CASSQVLDSYGYTF.

Here the CDR3 DNA reads TGTGCCAGCAGTTACTCGTTGGAGGGCACCTACGAGCAGTACTTC. It encodes CASSYSLEGTYEQYF. The chain has TRBV6-5 and TRBJ2-7; tentatively, D is TRBD2 (6 bases). Germline loops: CDR1 MNHEY, CDR2 SVGAGI. This CDR3 has 15 residues. The V end was cut by 0 bases, the J end by 2 bases, with 11 bases between.

This chain joins TRBV5-4 and TRBJ2-1; 12 bases agree with TRBD2. J was trimmed by 5 bases and V by 5 bases; bases with no gene match: 5. This CDR3 has 15 amino acids. The germline V gene encodes CDR1 SGHNT and CDR2 YYREEE (reference sequence). CDR3 region: CASRKTSGGNNEQFF. For the CDR3, the DNA is TGTGCCAGCAGGAAGACTAGCGGGGGAAACAATGAGCAGTTCTTC.

J is TRBJ1-1 and V is TRBV15, with TRBD1 matching 8 bases. V was clipped by 5 bases and J by 13 bases; unmatched bases: 15. CDR1 LNHNV and CDR2 YYDKDF come from the germline V gene (reference sequence). This CDR3 is 14 amino acids long. The CDR3 sequence: CATSASGGRRGSFF. The CDR3 DNA reads as TGTGCCACCAGCGCCTCAGGGGGCCGCCGAGGGAGTTTCTTT.

CDR3 residues: CATRTSGMFDTQYF. CDR3 bases: TGTGCCACCCGGACTAGCGGGATGTTTGATACGCAGTATTTT. This chain uses TRBV6-1 with TRBJ2-3, with TRBD2 identical over 12 bases. Germline assignment: CDR1 MNHNS and CDR2 SASEGT. The CDR3 spans 14 residues. With 10 bases clipped from V and 6 bases from J, the junction kept 8 bases outside the gene matches.

The V call is TRBV6-5, the J call TRBJ2-6; D not certain. Germline lookup yields CDR1 MNHEY and CDR2 SVGAGI. CDR3 size: 14 residues. Trimming removed 7 bases at V and 0 bases at J, with 7 bases between. CDR3 protein: CASIISSGANVLTF. In DNA form, the CDR3 reads TGTGCCAGCATTATCAGCTCTGGGGCCAACGTCCTGACTTTC.